Listed below are T cell receptor beta chains from one sample, sequenced in a study of cytomegalovirus exposure and HLA in healthy donors. Repertoires were generated with immunoSEQ multiplex PCR, while TCRdb's copy carries only in-frame clones and drops some. Here the sample spans about 150,000 clones, about 82% being singletons. Sequencing was carried out using PBMCs. These receptors were taken from a woman between 40 and 50 years old in good health and CMV-seropositive. Both conserved end residues are part of each CDR3. Each record gives: D gene, CDR3 length, J gene, clone size, V gene, CDR3 DNA, CDR3 protein. The D gene is left open where the match is weak. Clone size is not always given. Where it is, it says once, few, many or a class for expanded clones.

TRBD1,15,TRBJ1-4,-,TRBV30,TGTGCCTGGAGTCACGGGACAGGCCTTAATGAAAAACTGTTTTTT,CAWSHGTGLNEKLFF
TRBD1,16,TRBJ2-7,-,TRBV7-9,TGTGCCAGCAGCATATTCGGGACAGAGCTATCCTACGAGCAGTACTTC,CASSIFGTELSYEQYF
-,13,TRBJ1-3,-,TRBV28,TGTGCCACCTCCAGGGGTTCTGGAAACACCATATATTTT,CATSRGSGNTIYF
-,15,TRBJ1-1,-,TRBV10-3,TGTGCCATCAGTGAGTCCCTGGGGGCGAACACTGAAGCTTTCTTT,CAISESLGANTEAFF
TRBD2,14,TRBJ2-5,-,TRBV2,TGTGCCAGCAGTTTGGGGGGGGAGATAGAGACCCAGTACTTC,CASSLGGEIETQYF
TRBD1,14,TRBJ1-6,-,TRBV6-5,TGTGCCAGCAAGGACGGGGGACAGGGTTCACCCCTCCACTTT,CASKDGGQGSPLHF
TRBD1,14,TRBJ1-1,-,TRBV5-1,TGCGCCAGCAGCGAGGGACAGTTGAACACTGAAGCTTTCTTT,CASSEGQLNTEAFF
-,13,TRBJ1-2,-,TRBV28,TGTGCCAGCACCATGCCGGGGATCTATGGCTACACCTTC,CASTMPGIYGYTF
-,16,TRBJ2-2,-,TRBV4-2,TGTGCCAGCAGCCAAGCAGTGGGACTTAACACCGGGGAGCTGTTTTTT,CASSQAVGLNTGELFF
-,16,TRBJ2-2,-,TRBV25-1,TGTGCCAGCAGTGAAACGAGAGGGAAAGGCACCGGGGAGCTGTTTTTT,CASSETRGKGTGELFF
TRBD1,16,TRBJ1-5,-,TRBV7-8,TGTGCCAGCAGCCCTCGGACAGGGACCCTCAATCAGCCCCAGCATTTT,CASSPRTGTLNQPQHF
-,16,TRBJ1-3,-,TRBV7-2,TGTGCCAGCAGCTCAATCACTTCAGGGGCTGGAAACACCATATATTTT,CASSSITSGAGNTIYF
TRBD2,14,TRBJ2-7,-,TRBV18,TGTGCCAGCTCAGGCGGGAGTATGCCCTACGAGCAGTACTTC,CASSGGSMPYEQYF
-,14,TRBJ1-4,few,TRBV19,TGTGCCAGTGACTCGGGGAAGACTAATGAAAAACTGTTTTTT,CASDSGKTNEKLFF
-,15,TRBJ1-4,-,TRBV27,TGTGCCAGCAGTTTAGGAGGGCTGGCTAATGAAAAACTGTTTTTT,CASSLGGLANEKLFF
TRBD2,15,TRBJ2-7,few,TRBV27,TGTGCCAGCAGTTTTTCTAGCGGGAGGGTAGGCGAGCAGTACTTC,CASSFSSGRVGEQYF
TRBD1,19,TRBJ2-1,-,TRBV5-1,TGCGCCAGCAGCTTGGGGACAGGGGGGTCTCTGAGCTCCTACAATGAGCAGTTCTTC,CASSLGTGGSLSSYNEQFF
-,11,TRBJ1-5,-,TRBV19,TGTGCCGCGGGGGGTAATCAGCCCCAGCATTTT,CAAGGNQPQHF
-,15,TRBJ2-1,-,TRBV4-1,TGCGCCAGCAGCCCCAGCAGCGGATCCTACAATGAGCAGTTCTTC,CASSPSSGSYNEQFF
-,15,TRBJ2-1,-,TRBV9,TGTGCCAGCAGCGTAGGTGGCGGGGTCTACAATGAGCAGTTCTTC,CASSVGGGVYNEQFF
-,14,TRBJ2-7,-,TRBV5-1,TGCGCCAGCAGCCCCCTCCAGAACAACTACGAGCAGTACTTC,CASSPLQNNYEQYF
-,14,TRBJ1-4,-,TRBV2,TGTGCCAGCAGTTCAGACAGGTTGAATGAAAAACTGTTTTTT,CASSSDRLNEKLFF
TRBD1,14,TRBJ1-1,-,TRBV29-1,TGCAGCGTTACCACAGGGGGGTGGAACACTGAAGCTTTCTTT,CSVTTGGWNTEAFF
-,17,TRBJ1-2,-,TRBV7-2,TGTGCCAGCAGCTTAAGATCAGGGTACTCCTCTAACTATGGCTACACCTTC,CASSLRSGYSSNYGYTF
-,11,TRBJ1-4,once,TRBV20-1,TGCAGTGCACGAGCTAATGAAAAACTGTTTTTT,CSARANEKLFF
TRBD1,15,TRBJ1-4,-,TRBV6-5,TGTGCCAGCAGCCCCGGGACAGGGACGGATGAAAAACTGTTTTTT,CASSPGTGTDEKLFF
TRBD2,16,TRBJ2-7,-,TRBV4-1,TGCGCCAGCAGCCAAGATGGTAGCGGGAATCCCTACGAGCAGTACTTC,CASSQDGSGNPYEQYF
-,14,TRBJ2-1,-,TRBV6-1,TGTGCCAGCAGTGCATCCGGGAGCTACAATGAGCAGTTCTTC,CASSASGSYNEQFF
TRBD2,17,TRBJ2-7,-,TRBV18,TGTGCCAGCTCACCCGGGACTAGCGGGGCCTTCTCCTACGAGCAGTACTTC,CASSPGTSGAFSYEQYF
-,11,TRBJ2-7,-,TRBV27,TGTGCCAGCAGTCTCTCCTACGAGCAGTACTTC,CASSLSYEQYF
TRBD2,18,TRBJ2-3,-,TRBV7-9,TGTGCCAGCAGCTCCAGGCGACTAGCGGGAGGGCGCGCAGATACGCAGTATTTT,CASSSRRLAGGRADTQYF
-,15,TRBJ1-1,-,TRBV18,TGTGCCAGCTCACCACGGTCAGAATCGAACACTGAAGCTTTCTTT,CASSPRSESNTEAFF
-,14,TRBJ2-3,-,TRBV9,TGTGCCAGCAGCGTAGGGGGGGACACAGATACGCAGTATTTT,CASSVGGDTDTQYF
-,12,TRBJ2-5,-,TRBV21-1,TGTGCCAGCAGCAAAGGGAGAGAGACCCAGTACTTC,CASSKGRETQYF
TRBD2,17,TRBJ2-7,-,TRBV6-4,TGTGCCAGGTTGTCCGGGACTAGCGGGAGCGTTACCTACGAGCAGTACTTC,CARLSGTSGSVTYEQYF
TRBD2,17,TRBJ2-3,-,TRBV9,TGTGCCAGCAGCGTAGACCCTAGCGGGAGGTTAACAGATACGCAGTATTTT,CASSVDPSGRLTDTQYF
TRBD1,16,TRBJ1-3,-,TRBV7-9,TGTGCCAGCAGCTTTAGGACAGGGGGATCTGGAAACACCATATATTTT,CASSFRTGGSGNTIYF
TRBD2,17,TRBJ2-2,-,TRBV18,TGTGCCAGCTCACCGGTGACTAGCGGGGGTCGGACCGGGGAGCTGTTTTTT,CASSPVTSGGRTGELFF
-,17,TRBJ1-4,-,TRBV4-1,TGCGCCAGCAGCCAAGTTTCGATGACAGCTAGTAATGAAAAACTGTTTTTT,CASSQVSMTASNEKLFF
TRBD2,17,TRBJ2-7,-,TRBV10-3,TGTGCCATCAGTGAGAGGGCTAGCGGGAGGAATGCCTACGAGCAGTACTTC,CAISERASGRNAYEQYF
-,15,TRBJ1-1,-,TRBV18,TGTGCCAGCTCACCATTTCAGGGTTTCGGCTCTGAAGCTTTCTTT,CASSPFQGFGSEAFF
TRBD2,16,TRBJ2-3,-,TRBV27,TGTGCCAGCAGTTTAAGTTTGAGCGGGGGAACAGATACGCAGTATTTT,CASSLSLSGGTDTQYF
TRBD2,14,TRBJ2-7,-,TRBV10-3,TGTGCCATCAGTGAGTCGGGGCGGGAGGGCGAGCAGTACTTC,CAISESGREGEQYF
TRBD2,14,TRBJ2-3,-,TRBV7-3,TGTGCCAGCAGCTGGACTAGTTTTCCAGATACGCAGTATTTT,CASSWTSFPDTQYF
-,14,TRBJ2-2,-,TRBV2,TGTGCCACCACGAGCGGAACGAACACCGGGGAGCTGTTTTTT,CATTSGTNTGELFF
-,16,TRBJ1-1,-,TRBV5-1,TGCGCCAGCAACAACCTCCAGGTCGGGGAGAGGACTGAAGCTTTCTTT,CASNNLQVGERTEAFF
TRBD1,14,TRBJ1-1,-,TRBV30,TGTGCCTGGACACTCCCGGGACAGTACACTGAAGCTTTCTTT,CAWTLPGQYTEAFF
TRBD1,16,TRBJ1-1,-,TRBV28,TGTGCCAGCAGCCCACTTAGGACAGGGGGGGACACTGAAGCTTTCTTT,CASSPLRTGGDTEAFF
-,12,TRBJ1-1,-,TRBV28,TGTGCCAGCAGCTGGGGCAACACTGAAGCTTTCTTT,CASSWGNTEAFF
TRBD1,16,TRBJ2-1,-,TRBV2,TGTGCCAGCAGGGCCCGGGGACAGGGGGTAAACAATGAGCAGTTCTTC,CASRARGQGVNNEQFF
-,16,TRBJ2-7,-,TRBV5-1,TGCGCCAGCAGCTACTCCCCGAGGACAGAGGGCTACGAGCAGTACTTC,CASSYSPRTEGYEQYF
-,15,TRBJ1-1,few,TRBV9,TGTGCCAGCAGCGTAGGTCTTGGGGGCGAAACTGAAGCTTTCTTT,CASSVGLGGETEAFF
TRBD1,16,TRBJ1-3,-,TRBV6-6,TGTGCCAGCAGTTACTCGACAGGGAAGTCTGGAAACACCATATATTTT,CASSYSTGKSGNTIYF
TRBD1,16,TRBJ2-2,-,TRBV18,TGTGCCAGCTCACCACTTACCGGGACAGGCACCGGGGAGCTGTTTTTT,CASSPLTGTGTGELFF
TRBD1,14,TRBJ1-2,few,TRBV2,TGTGCCAGCAGTGTTGACAGGGGGCCGTATGGCTACACCTTC,CASSVDRGPYGYTF
TRBD2,15,TRBJ2-3,-,TRBV2,TGTGCCAGCAGTGCGACCCTAGCGGGGACAGATACGCAGTATTTT,CASSATLAGTDTQYF
-,11,TRBJ1-1,-,TRBV6-5,TGTGCCAGCCAAGGAGTCACTGAAGCTTTCTTT,CASQGVTEAFF